The clone carrying this T cell receptor beta chain was counted once. Its antigen is as yet unknown. Isolation of CD4+ T cells took place after about 10 days of culture. Half-medium changes using IL-2 medium occurred on days 3 and 7. Clones were sequenced by immunoSEQ multiplex PCR, and TCRdb holds only the in-frame ones, with some missing. The repertoire includes 65,000 to 80,000 clones, roughly four fifths of them detected once, and over 2% sits in the top ten. The sample comes from a study of vaccination effects on CD4 cells after COVID-19. Whole-study results and caveats: Healthy vaccinees' vaccine-induced clones included only 1 of 255 that recognized common cold coronaviruses. Few convalescent patients and no early post-infection timepoints were included in the study.

The TCR originated in a human donor who received a COVID-19 vaccine. The material sequenced was CD4+ T cells from PBMCs cultured without peptide, taken before COVID-19 vaccination.

CDR3: CATGLGGGPTSPLHF. The CDR3 DNA reads TGTGCCACCGGGTTAGGAGGGGGTCCTACTTCACCCCTCCACTTT. The rearrangement uses TRBV15 and TRBJ1-6, with D maybe TRBD1 (6 bases). Germline V gene sequence: CDR1 LNHNV, CDR2 YYDKDF (reference sequence). CDR3 length: 15 amino acids. V gave up 8 bases and J gave up 9 bases, with 20 bases separating them.